This T cell receptor beta chain was recorded in a study of T-cell memory formation after mild COVID-19 (TCRdb year 2021). For the study in its entirety: Most TCR sequence clusters were specific to one of the two donors. In a couple of donors, T-cell clones that expanded and contracted after mild COVID-19 were followed by sequencing TCRalpha and TCRbeta repertoires longitudinally. The cohort comprised two young, previously healthy adult volunteers, one female and one male.

Ficoll-Paque density gradient centrifugation was used to isolate PBMCs. The V end loses 1 base and the J end loses 6 bases, and a stretch of 9 bases separates them. CDR1 and CDR2 are drawn from the germline V gene (reference sequence): SEHNR, FQNEAQ. The CDR3 holds 13 amino acids from the cysteine to the phenylalanine. The only DNA kept is the CDR3, 39 bases in frame from the first base. The count of this clonotype is one. Its binding antigen is unknown. It has no much larger one-base neighbor in the sample; base qualities were not kept. A read on its own is weak evidence. The sample was run on an Illumina NovaSeq 6000. TCRalpha and TCRbeta cDNA libraries were constructed by 5'RACE with constant-segment primers, with sample barcodes and unique molecular identifiers being introduced. RNA was extracted from every sample with Trizol reagent. Libraries were amplified in two PCR steps, with a second sample barcode and Illumina TruSeq adapters added in the second step. The libraries were sequenced on an Illumina NovaSeq using 2 x 150 bp paired-end reads. The paper's processing steps were these. Demultiplexing of reads and collapsing into UMI-guided consensus sequences were performed with migec v1.2.7. With mixcr v2.1.11, UMI consensuses were aligned to TRA and TRB V and J templates and assembled into clonotypes. Clonotypes were classified as expanded or contracted when called significant by both edgeR and NoisET, with noise models trained on biological replicates. For edgeR calls, a false discovery rate-adjusted p below 0.01 and a log2 fold-change threshold of 1 were applied. As an exploratory analysis of dynamics, PCA with hierarchical clustering was applied to max-normalized trajectories of the 1000 most abundant clonotypes. Each responding clone was given a CD4 or CD8 phenotype based on the CD4+ and CD8+ repertoires, which had been sequenced separately. TCRdb trimmed public reads at Q25 via fastp, called clones via MiXCR and kept in-frame beta chains. Merged by CDR3 protein, the rows form single entries marked with the most common genes and DNA. TCRdb, not the authors, supplied the V and J calls. A total of about 14,000 distinct CDR3 sequences appear in this sample, about 11% of them only once. 49% of the sample lies in the top ten.

What the study reported, not specific to this receptor: Balanced CD4/CD8 phenotypes were observed for clones contracting from day 15 to 85, whereas a bias towards CD4+ was observed for a second wave of clones expanding from day 15 to 37. Contracting CD4+ clones were found mainly in CM and EM memory subsets, while CD8+ clones were enriched in EMRA. SARS-CoV-2 specificity was not confirmed for the second-wave clones peaking on day 37. Only a couple of mild cases were covered in the study, and larger cohorts including severe cases with pre-infection samples were considered necessary. Some responding clones were found in pre-infection memory, which suggests that pre-existing cross-reactive memory T cells took part in the SARS-CoV-2 response.

The V and J genes are TRBV7-9 and TRBJ1-1; the D gene assignment is ambiguous. Sequenced: PBMCs or a T cell subset sorted from them (not recorded which). This sequence was found in an adult woman who had mild COVID-19 (a few samples of this study predate the infection). The sample titles of this study are shuffled in the database, so cell type and time point are left out; the donor was told from shared clones. The nucleotide sequence reads as follows: TGTGCCAGCAGCTTAGATGGAGGTGCTGAAGCTTTCTTT. Translated, this gives CASSLDGGAEAFF.